Listed below are T cell receptor beta chains from one sample, sequenced in a study of identical twins. TCRdb recomputed calls from the 5' RACE reads with MiXCR, one row per CDR3 protein. This table holds roughly 770,000 distinct CDR3 sequences, 15% to 20% found once. The sample also formed part of further work on T cells expressing NK-cell markers.

The sequencing sample was made of PBMCs. Receptors were obtained from a woman between 18 and 29 years old in good health. The CDR3 runs from the conserved cysteine through the conserved F or W. A D gene is named only where the DNA matches it firmly. Clone size is stated in some rows and not others, as once, few, many or a class when expanded.

TRBJ1-2 - TRBV5-1 few CASSLARSDYGYTF TGCGCCAGCAGCTTGGCACGTTCAGACTATGGCTACACCTTC
TRBJ1-1 - TRBV6-4 - CASSATRQPNTEAFF TGTGCCAGCAGTGCCACTCGACAGCCGAACACTGAAGCTTTCTTT
TRBJ2-1 TRBD2 TRBV20-1 few CSARLGGPMDEQFF TGCAGTGCTAGATTGGGAGGGCCGATGGATGAGCAGTTCTTC
TRBJ2-3 - TRBV6-4 - CASSDAPGDTQYF TGTGCCAGCAGTGACGCTCCCGGAGATACGCAGTATTTT
TRBJ2-1 - TRBV3-1 few CASSQGPRRGHNEQFF TGTGCCAGCAGCCAGGGCCCTCGCCGTGGCCACAATGAGCAGTTCTTC
TRBJ2-5 - TRBV18 - CASSPPVPSGKETQYF TGTGCCAGCTCACCACCGGTACCCTCGGGGAAGGAGACCCAGTACTTC
TRBJ1-1 - TRBV12-3/TRBV12-4 - CASSLGDEWGEAFF TGTGCCAGCAGTTTAGGGGATGAATGGGGTGAAGCTTTCTTT
TRBJ2-7 - TRBV5-1 many CASSFRTVSYEQYF TGCGCCAGCAGCTTTAGGACGGTCTCCTACGAGCAGTACTTC
TRBJ1-4 - TRBV11-2 many CASSPQEGRLFF TGTGCCAGCAGCCCCCAGGAGGGGAGACTGTTTTTT
TRBJ2-5 - TRBV6-2/TRBV6-3 - CASISRVPETQYF TGTGCCAGCATCAGCAGGGTCCCAGAGACCCAGTACTTC
TRBJ2-2 - TRBV5-1 few CASRLSQITGELFF TGCGCCAGCAGGCTGTCTCAAATCACCGGGGAGCTGTTTTTT
TRBJ2-6 - TRBV10-3 - CAITASGANVLTF TGTGCCATCACAGCCTCTGGGGCCAACGTCCTGACTTTC
TRBJ2-7 TRBD1 TRBV11-2 many CASSWGQGNYEQYF TGTGCCAGCAGCTGGGGACAGGGGAACTACGAGCAGTACTTC
TRBJ2-1 - TRBV6-2/TRBV6-3 many CASRTRVGEQFF TGTGCCAGCAGGACGAGGGTCGGTGAGCAGTTCTTC
TRBJ1-1 - TRBV10-3 few CATRIQVNTEAFF TGTGCCACCCGTATACAGGTGAACACTGAAGCTTTCTTT
TRBJ2-3 TRBD2 TRBV20-1 few CSAGIAGGPDTQYF TGCAGTGCTGGGATAGCGGGTGGACCAGATACGCAGTATTTT
TRBJ2-2 - TRBV5-1 few CASRPVQGLGELFF TGCGCCAGCAGACCCGTACAGGGCCTCGGGGAGCTGTTTTTT
TRBJ2-7 - TRBV25-1 many CASSEGQLYEQYF TGTGCCAGCAGTGAAGGACAGTTATACGAGCAGTACTTC